This T cell receptor beta chain was captured by sequencing in a study of control samples from healthy donors and cancer patients. CDR1 is SGHDN and CDR2 is FVKESK in the germline V gene. The V and J ends lost 2 bases and 1 base respectively, with 11 bases between them. This CDR3 is 15 amino acids long. Method: immunoSEQ multiplex PCR; TCRdb's copy keeps in-frame clones and lacks some. This sample yields some 130,000 clones, of which 85% to 95% are seen a single time; about 3.5% belongs to the top ten. Sequencing was done on a sample of blood. The TCR was taken from a man between 25 and 39 years old in good health. The chain carries TRBV14 and TRBJ1-1; no reliable D call. CDR3 in DNA: TGTGCCAGCAGCCAACTCGAACTGGCGAACACTGAAGCTTTCTTT. Amino acids: CASSQLELANTEAFF.